The sequence of this T cell receptor beta chain was determined in a study of PD-1 and CTLA-4 blockade in melanoma. The junction had 3 bases not matched to a gene; V was cut back by 2 bases and J by 0 bases. Germline CDR1 LNHNV, CDR2 YYDKDF (reference sequence). This CDR3 is 16 amino acids long. Generated by immunoSEQ multiplex PCR, the TCRdb table keeps only in-frame clones and is missing some. Counted here are around 31,000 clones, 88% occurring once; the ten biggest clones make up more than 5.5%. This chain connects TRBV15 to TRBJ2-3, with 9 bases matching TRBD2. Sequencing used CD8+ T cells from peripheral blood, obtained from a patient given anti-PD-1 treatment. The TCR sequence derives from a human donor with melanoma. The CDR3 DNA reads TGTGCCACCAGCAGACCTAGCGGGATTAGCACAGATACGCAGTATTTT. Its translation: CATSRPSGISTDTQYF. Full variable domain (rest looked up from reference TRBV15 and TRBJ2-3): DAMVIQNPRYQVTQFGKPVTLSCSQTLNHNVMYWYQQKSSQAPKLLFHYYDKDFNNEADTPDNFQSRRPNTSFCFLDIRSPGLGDTAMYLCATSRPSGISTDTQYFGPGTRLTVL.